Here is one T cell receptor beta chain with its context. Its cognate antigen is unknown. This entry belongs to a study of long-term antiretroviral therapy in people with HIV. Overall study context: By about a decade, the earliest samples predate the 2015 immediate-ART recommendation.

This CDR3 is 11 amino acids long. Trimming removed 5 bases from V and 11 bases from J, with 10 bases in between. Germline values: CDR1 SGDLS, CDR2 YYNGEE. One or more pre-ART and two or more post-ART PBMC samples were available from each donor. The immunoSEQ assay was v3.0, run at survey level. Some clones are missing from TCRdb's copy, which holds only in-frame ones; the method was immunoSEQ multiplex PCR. The sample lists under 15,000 clones, approximately 86% seen once, with roughly 15% in the top ten. Findings of the study overall: The study found that diversity rose after ART but stayed below transplant donor controls. Relative to control repertoires, HIV repertoires exhibited narrower CDR3 length ranges.

The input for sequencing was unsorted PBMCs, taken 3.4 years after starting antiretroviral therapy. The V and J genes are TRBV9 and TRBJ2-2; D not resolved. The sequence derives from a man between 40 and 49 years old with HIV. The DNA for the CDR3 is TGTGCCAGCAGTAGGTTGAGAGAGCTGTTTTTT. Protein product: CASSRLRELFF.